These 29 T cell receptor beta chains originate from one sample sequenced in a study of naive and memory T cell subsets. For blood and skin samples, reverse transcription used TCR alpha and beta constant primers. Using its own MiXCR run on the 5' RACE reads, TCRdb lists one record per CDR3 protein. Here the sample spans some 220 distinct CDR3 sequences, around 95% being singletons. Whole-blood samples were about 2.5 ml of peripheral blood from healthy adult volunteers. These receptors came from a male donor in good health.

As regards this clonotype: This beta chain is a stray sequence in a library constructed for alpha chains; its clone size is not meaningful. Here the CDR3 reads CASSSTGSRELFF. The DNA of the CDR3 is TGTGCCAGCAGTTCGACAGGTTCCAGGGAGCTGTTTTTT. The rearrangement uses TRBV6-5 and TRBJ2-2; D is possibly TRBD1 (6 bases). CDR1 and CDR2 from the germline V gene are MNHEY and SVGAGI. Trimming removed 4 bases at V and 9 bases at J, with 12 bases between. The CDR3 sequence is 13 residues long.

Points on this clonotype: For a library built for alpha chains, this beta chain is a stray read; little rests on its size. This sequence joins TRBV20-1 and TRBJ1-1, with TRBD1 identical over 7 bases. Looked up from germline, CDR1 is DFQATT and CDR2 is SNEGSKA (reference sequence). With V trimmed by 5 bases and J by 4 bases, 7 bases remained unmatched. The CDR3 contains 13 residues. The CDR3 spells CSAQDRVPTEAFF. The CDR3 DNA sequence: TGCAGTGCTCAAGACAGGGTACCCACTGAAGCTTTCTTT.

With regard to this clonotype: With the library built for alpha chains, this beta chain is off target and its frequency is not meaningful. The CDR3 loop reads CSVGDSGNTIYF. DNA for the CDR3: TGCAGCGTAGGGGACAGCGGAAACACCATATATTTT. The J gene is TRBJ1-3, the V gene TRBV29-1; 7 bases align to TRBD1. CDR3 size: 12 residues. Germline assignment: CDR1 SQVTM and CDR2 ANQGSEA. Trimming at V came to 6 bases and at J to 4 bases, leaving 3 bases not matched to a gene.

The sample holds one count of this clonotype. A library made for alpha chains picked up this beta chain off target, so its size means little. The rearrangement joins TRBV7-2 to TRBJ2-5; the D gene is possibly TRBD2 (5 bases). Germline loops: CDR1 SGHTA, CDR2 FQGNSA. Trimming removed 1 base from V and 4 bases from J, with 7 bases in between. The CDR3 is made up of 13 amino acids. DNA of the CDR3: TGTGCCAGCAGCTTAGAGGGAGTAGAGACCCAGTACTTC. Its translation is CASSLEGVETQYF.

By proportion, this clonotype is hyperexpanded. This beta chain turned up in a library designed for alpha chains; as an off-target read, its abundance says little. Here the CDR3 reads CASSYQGKTEAFF. DNA for the CDR3: TGTGCCAGCAGTTATCAGGGGAAGACTGAAGCTTTCTTT. This chain uses TRBV6-2 or TRBV6-3 with TRBJ1-1; D possibly corresponds to TRBD1 (6 bases). Germline V lookup: CDR1 MNHEY, CDR2 SVGEGT. V was shortened by 3 bases and J by 5 bases, with 10 bases between the two germline ends. The CDR3 consists of 13 residues.

In its sample, this clonotype was seen once. Since the library was made to target alpha chains, this beta chain is a stray read and its abundance is not meaningful. The V call is TRBV5-1, the J call TRBJ1-1; D remains unclear. Trimming removed 4 bases from V and 7 bases from J, with 14 bases in between. Germline V lookup: CDR1 SGHRS, CDR2 YFSETQ. The CDR3 extends over 13 amino acids. DNA of the CDR3: TGCGCCAGCAGCCCGGACGGCCTTTATGAAGCTTTCTTT. This sequence encodes CASSPDGLYEAFF. The full variable domain, its missing parts supplied by reference TRBV5-1 and TRBJ1-1, is KAGVTQTPRYLIKTRGQQVTLSCSPISGHRSVSWYQQTPGQGLQFLFEYFSETQRNKGNFPGRFSGRQFSNSRSEMNVSTLELGDSALYLCASSPDGLYEAFFGQGTRLTVV.

On this clonotype itself: This beta chain came through as a stray read in a library set up for alpha chains, and its size says little. This chain uses TRBV28 with TRBJ1-3; D remains unclear. The CDR3 spans 13 residues. Germline CDR1 and CDR2: MDHEN and SYDVKM. The V and J ends lost 5 bases and 0 bases respectively, with 5 bases between them. The CDR3 region has the DNA TGTGCCAGCAGTACGAACTCTGGAAACACCATATATTTT. The encoded protein is CASSTNSGNTIYF.

To note about this clonotype: One junction end does not reproduce the germline sequence, and a read error may be involved. Since the library was made to target alpha chains, this beta chain is a stray read and its abundance is not meaningful. The V and J genes are TRBV12-3 or TRBV12-4 and TRBJ1-5; D call uncertain. This CDR3 has 12 amino acids. The CDR3 loop is CASRLMNLPQHF. As DNA, the CDR3 is TGTGCCAGCAGACTTATGAATCTGCCCCAGCATTTT.

As to this clonotype: Because this beta chain is a stray read in a library intended to capture alpha chains, its abundance should not be given much weight. V and J are TRBV29-1 and TRBJ1-5; TRBD1 is a possible D gene (5 bases). Germline V gene lookup returns CDR1 SQVTM and CDR2 ANQGSEA. V lost 7 bases to trimming and J lost 4 bases, with 11 bases between them. This CDR3 is 12 amino acids long. CDR3 DNA sequence: TGCAGCGCACAGGACGGTAATCAGCCCCAGCATTTT. Its protein is CSAQDGNQPQHF.

Regarding this clonotype: Because this beta chain is a stray read in a library intended to capture alpha chains, its abundance should not be given much weight. In nucleotides, the CDR3 is TGTGCCAGCAGCTTACTTGCGGGGGCCAATGAGCAGTTCTTC. Its translation: CASSLLAGANEQFF. The gene calls are TRBV11-2 and TRBJ2-1, with a tentative D call TRBD2 (7 bases). V lost 2 bases to trimming and J lost 6 bases, with 11 bases between them. CDR3 size: 14 residues. Germline-derived CDR1 and CDR2 are SGHAT and FQNNGV. The full variable domain, completed using reference TRBV11-2 and TRBJ2-1, is EAGVAQSPRYKIIEKRQSVAFWCNPISGHATLYWYQQILGQGPKLLIQFQNNGVVDDSQLPKDRFSAERLKGVDSTLKIQPAKLEDSAVYLCASSLLAGANEQFFGPGTRLTVL.

Comments on this clonotype: Because this beta chain is a stray read in a library intended to capture alpha chains, its abundance should not be given much weight. This chain connects TRBV7-2 to TRBJ2-3, with 8 positions matching TRBD1. Germline V lookup: CDR1 SGHTA, CDR2 FQGNSA. Losses at the gene ends were 8 bases for V and 0 bases for J; bases not matched to a gene: 4. The length of the CDR3 is 14 residues. The CDR3 DNA follows: TGTGCCAGCCACCAGGGGGCTAGCACAGATACGCAGTATTTT. It is translated as CASHQGASTDTQYF.

Notes on this clonotype: A library made for alpha chains picked up this beta chain off target, so its size means little. The chain carries TRBV6-5 and TRBJ2-6; D remains unclear. The CDR3 covers 14 residues. The germline V gene has CDR1 MNHEY and CDR2 SVGAGI. Trimming removed 5 bases from V and 0 bases from J, with 5 bases in between. Written as DNA, the CDR3 is TGTGCCAGCAGTGACAACTCTGGGGCCAACGTCCTGACTTTC. Its translation: CASSDNSGANVLTF.

Note on this clonotype: This beta chain lies outside the target of a library built for alpha chains; its clone size means little. V is TRBV20-1 and J is TRBJ2-1; 7 nucleotides align to TRBD2. The V gene end was trimmed by 5 bases and the J gene end by 6 bases; junction bases not matched to a gene: 10. This CDR3 comprises 14 residues. Germline V gives CDR1 DFQATT, CDR2 SNEGSKA (reference sequence). CDR3 protein: CSALTSLNANEQFF. In DNA form, the CDR3 reads TGCAGTGCTCTGACTAGCCTAAATGCCAATGAGCAGTTCTTC.

Remarks on this clonotype: The library was designed around alpha chains, so this beta chain is a stray read whose abundance carries little weight. The chain is built from TRBV5-1 and TRBJ1-6; D is unclear. The CDR3 is 12 residues long. V gave up 2 bases and J gave up 10 bases, with 7 bases separating them. Per germline, CDR1 SGHRS and CDR2 YFSETQ. The CDR3, as DNA: TGCGCCAGCAGCTTAGGAGGGTCACCCCTCCACTTT. As protein: CASSLGGSPLHF.

Details on this clonotype: This beta chain is an unintended read in a library built for alpha chains; its size means little. The V call is TRBV12-3 or TRBV12-4, the J call TRBJ2-7; possibly TRBD1 for D (6 bases). The V end was cut by 8 bases, the J end by 2 bases, with 13 bases between. The CDR3 length is 13 residues. The chain's CDR3 is CASGRQETYEQYF. The CDR3 coding sequence is TGTGCCAGCGGAAGACAGGAGACCTACGAGCAGTACTTC.

Concerning this clonotype itself: This beta chain came through as a stray read in a library set up for alpha chains, and its size says little. The chain employs TRBV7-2 and TRBJ2-5; 7 nucleotides match TRBD1. V gave up 5 bases and J gave up 2 bases; unmatched junction bases: 2. This CDR3 contains 13 residues. Looked up from germline, CDR1 is SGHTA and CDR2 is FQGNSA. CDR3 DNA: TGTGCCAGCAGCCGACAGGGTCAAGAGACCCAGTACTTC. Protein: CASSRQGQETQYF.

This clonotype showed up just once. The library was prepared for alpha chains; this beta chain is a stray read, so its frequency means little. This chain joins TRBV29-1 and TRBJ2-1; 8 bases are shared with TRBD1. The germline V gene has CDR1 SQVTM and CDR2 ANQGSEA. With V trimmed by 4 bases and J by 5 bases, 1 base remained unmatched. The CDR3 consists of 12 residues. CDR3 coding DNA: TGCAGCGTTGGGACAGGGAACAATGAGCAGTTCTTC. It translates to CSVGTGNNEQFF.

Of note for this clonotype: Little can be read into the size of this beta chain, an off-target read in a library designed for alpha chains. V gene TRBV7-2 combines with J gene TRBJ2-7, with D unclear. CDR1 and CDR2 (germline): SGHTA, FQGNSA. Trimming shortened V by 6 bases and J by 1 base, and 13 bases separated the two germline ends. This CDR3 comprises 14 residues. CDR3 sequence: CASSSGLLSYEQYF. Written as DNA, the CDR3 is TGTGCCAGCAGTTCGGGCCTACTTTCCTACGAGCAGTACTTC.

Comments on this clonotype: Because this beta chain is a stray read in a library intended to capture alpha chains, its abundance should not be given much weight. The chain links TRBV29-1 to TRBJ2-6; no reliable D call. V lost 3 bases, J lost 0 bases, and 3 bases lay in between. The CDR3 consists of 13 residues. Germline CDR1 SQVTM, CDR2 ANQGSEA. The CDR3 sequence is CSVEGSGANVLTF. The CDR3 DNA sequence: TGCAGCGTTGAGGGCTCTGGGGCCAACGTCCTGACTTTC. Combining the CDR3 with reference TRBV29-1 and TRBJ2-6 gives the whole variable domain SAVISQKPSRDICQRGTSLTIQCQVDSQVTMMFWYRQQPGQSLTLIATANQGSEATYESGFVIDKFPISRPNLTFSTLTVSNMSPEDSSIYLCSVEGSGANVLTFGAGSRLTVL.

This clonotype was observed a single time. This beta chain lies outside the target of a library built for alpha chains; its clone size means little. This chain uses TRBV27 with TRBJ1-5; D unresolved. Germline lookup yields CDR1 MNHEY and CDR2 SMNVEV (reference sequence). The CDR3 consists of 14 residues. Trimming pared 6 bases from V and 11 bases from J, leaving 20 bases between. The CDR3 nucleotides read TGTGCCAGCAGGGAAAACCGGGATACCCCGTCCCAGCATTTT. It encodes CASRENRDTPSQHF.

This clonotype has only one observation. Found in a library prepared for alpha chains, this beta chain is an off-target read, and its abundance has little meaning. The rearrangement joins TRBV29-1 to TRBJ1-1; D uncertain. Germline V gene data show CDR1 as SQVTM and CDR2 as ANQGSEA. Trimming shortened V by 4 bases and J by 0 bases, and 9 bases separated the two germline ends. There are 13 residues in the CDR3. CDR3 in DNA: TGCAGCGTTGTGAGAAAGATGAACACTGAAGCTTTCTTT. It is translated as CSVVRKMNTEAFF.

Notes on this clonotype: The library was built for alpha chains, so this beta chain is an off-target read and its size means little. The genes are TRBV14 and TRBJ1-4; maybe TRBD1 (6 bases). Looked up from germline, CDR1 is SGHDN and CDR2 is FVKESK. V lost 5 bases to trimming and J lost 8 bases, with 15 bases between them. The CDR3 runs 14 residues. The CDR3 DNA reads TGTGCCAGCAGCTTGAACAGGGTAAACGAAAAACTGTTTTTT. It codes for CASSLNRVNEKLFF. Full variable domain (missing parts from reference TRBV14 and TRBJ1-4): EAGVTQFPSHSVIEKGQTVTLRCDPISGHDNLYWYRRVMGKEIKFLLHFVKESKQDESGMPNNRFLAERTGGTYSTLKVQPAELEDSGVYFCASSLNRVNEKLFFGSGTQLSVL.

A note on this clonotype: This beta chain slipped into a library made for alpha chains as a stray read, so its size is not meaningful. The chain couples TRBV20-1 to TRBJ1-2, with D possibly matching TRBD1 (5 bases). The germline V and J ends were trimmed by 4 bases and 4 bases, with 10 bases remaining between them. CDR1 and CDR2 (germline): DFQATT, SNEGSKA (reference sequence). There are 12 residues in the CDR3. The CDR3 loop is CSAKPGAYGYTF. In DNA form, the CDR3 reads TGCAGTGCTAAGCCCGGGGCCTATGGCTACACCTTC.

On this clonotype itself: This beta chain is an off-target read within a library intended for alpha chains, so its frequency means little. The J gene is TRBJ2-7, the V gene TRBV27; maybe TRBD2 (6 bases). This CDR3 has 14 residues. The ends were cut back, 1 base at V and 5 bases at J, with 12 bases in the middle. The V gene's germline CDR1 is MNHEY and CDR2 SMNVEV (reference sequence). CDR3 DNA: TGTGCCAGCAGTTTATACGGGAGTCGGGACGAGCAGTACTTC. Encoded protein: CASSLYGSRDEQYF.

A word on this clonotype: This beta chain appears as a stray read in a library generated for alpha chains; its size is not informative. V is TRBV29-1 and J is TRBJ1-5; D is ambiguous. Germline V gene sequence: CDR1 SQVTM, CDR2 ANQGSEA. The CDR3 totals 12 residues. Trimming cost V 4 bases and J 2 bases, with 6 bases left between them. The CDR3 loop is CSVAEGNQPQHF. CDR3 sequence (DNA): TGCAGCGTTGCTGAGGGCAATCAGCCCCAGCATTTT.

Comments on this clonotype: Little can be read into the size of this beta chain, an off-target read in a library designed for alpha chains. This chain joins TRBV6-6 and TRBJ1-1; the match to TRBD1 covers 10 bases. V gave up 6 bases and J gave up 6 bases; unmatched junction bases: 7. Germline V gene data show CDR1 as MNHNY and CDR2 as SVGAGI (reference sequence). The CDR3 loop spans 14 amino acids. The CDR3 coding sequence is TGTGCCAGCAGGACAGGGGGCGGACTTCCTGAAGCTTTCTTT. Translation: CASRTGGGLPEAFF.

In regard to this clonotype: Because this beta chain is a stray read in a library intended to capture alpha chains, its abundance should not be given much weight. The rearrangement links TRBV2 to TRBJ2-5; D possibly uses TRBD1 or TRBD2 (6 bases each). CDR1 is SNHLY, CDR2 FYNNEI, per germline. V was clipped by 8 bases and J by 9 bases, with 16 bases between them. There are 12 residues in the CDR3. CDR3: CASGGPVQAQYF. The DNA for the CDR3 is TGTGCCAGCGGGGGGCCGGTCCAAGCCCAGTACTTC.

To note about this clonotype: This beta chain was picked up by a library intended for alpha chains and is off target, so its count carries little meaning. V and J are TRBV6-5 and TRBJ2-1; D might be TRBD1 or TRBD2, each matching 7 bases. The CDR3 contains 14 residues. The germline CDR1 and CDR2 sequences are MNHEY and SVGAGI. V was shortened by 4 bases and J by 6 bases, with 13 bases between the two germline ends. Written as DNA, the CDR3 is TGTGCCAGCAGTTTACCAGGGGGGGGCAATGAGCAGTTCTTC. This encodes CASSLPGGGNEQFF.

To note about this clonotype: As an off-target read in a library built for alpha chains, this beta chain has a frequency of little significance. The chain employs TRBV5-1 and TRBJ2-7, with 8 bases aligning to TRBD1. The germline V gene encodes CDR1 SGHRS and CDR2 YFSETQ. The CDR3 length is 13 residues. Trimming cost V 4 bases and J 4 bases; bases outside gene matches: 4. The CDR3: CASSMDRAYEQYF. The CDR3 DNA reads TGCGCCAGCAGCATGGACAGGGCTTACGAGCAGTACTTC.